The clone carrying this TCR beta chain was detected many times. Those enrolled, adults aged roughly 18 to 89 years, came from 20 to 25 US areas. Recovered status applied to Cohort 3 donors who had two consecutive negative PCRs. It also applied to those with clearance or with symptom resolution. The record originates from a study of blood T cell repertoires in COVID-19. Study background: The United States, Italy and Spain were the sources of the acute and convalescent COVID-19 samples.

As originally analysed: Amplification of reference gene primers was used by the study to estimate nucleated cell counts. TCRdb's copy holds only in-frame clones and misses some; the assay was immunoSEQ multiplex PCR. Clone size and V and J calls were adopted from that table, with D and trimming inferred from the DNA. The sample consists of 150,000 to 200,000 clones, about four fifths of them appearing once. The sample was PBMCs or T cells enriched from blood (not recorded which). The sequence came from a man aged 45-60 years who had recovered from COVID-19.

CDR3 amino acids: CASSELSGNYGYTF. The CDR3 coding sequence is TGTGCCAGCAGTGAGCTCTCCGGGAACTATGGCTACACCTTC. The V and J genes are TRBV6-1 and TRBJ1-2; no firm D call. Per the germline V gene, CDR1 is MNHNS and CDR2 is SASEGT. V lost 3 bases and J lost 2, with 10 bases in between. This CDR3 has 14 residues.